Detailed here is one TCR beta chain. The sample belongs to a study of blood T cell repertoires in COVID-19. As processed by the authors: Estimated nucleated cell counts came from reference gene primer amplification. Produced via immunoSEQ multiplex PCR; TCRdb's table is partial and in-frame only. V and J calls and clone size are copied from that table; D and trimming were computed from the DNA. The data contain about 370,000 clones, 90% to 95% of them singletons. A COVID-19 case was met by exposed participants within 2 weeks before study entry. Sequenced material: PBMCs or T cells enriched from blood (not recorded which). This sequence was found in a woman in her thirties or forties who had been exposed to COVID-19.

For the CDR3, the DNA is TGCGCCAGCAGCAATACAGTGACAAATGAGCAGTTCTTC. The encoded protein is CASSNTVTNEQFF. The gene calls are TRBV5-1 and TRBJ2-1; no firm D call. Germline assignment: CDR1 SGHRS and CDR2 YFSETQ. The CDR3 length is 13 residues. The V and J ends lost 4 bases and 7 bases respectively, with 12 bases between them.